This T cell receptor beta chain stems from a study of cytomegalovirus exposure and HLA in healthy donors. General study points: Immune exposure was documented only through CMV serostatus.

Trimming took 6 bases from V and 4 from J; bases not matched to a gene: 9. CDR1 and CDR2 from the germline V gene are MNHEY and SVGAGI. This CDR3 is 15 amino acids long. Notes on this clone: Its antigen is currently unknown.

The primer mix had 60 Vbeta and 13 Jbeta primers. The assay was immunoSEQ multiplex PCR, and TCRdb's table has in-frame clones only and misses some. Among fewer than 110,000 clones listed, under 80% were seen once. This chain links TRBV6-5 with TRBJ1-2; TRBD1 matches at 9 bases. Specimen: PBMCs. This TCR was sampled from a woman aged 40 to 49 in good health and CMV-seropositive. CDR3 in DNA: TGTGCCAGCAGGGACAGGGGCCACCCCGGCTATGGCTACACCTTC. Protein sequence: CASRDRGHPGYGYTF.